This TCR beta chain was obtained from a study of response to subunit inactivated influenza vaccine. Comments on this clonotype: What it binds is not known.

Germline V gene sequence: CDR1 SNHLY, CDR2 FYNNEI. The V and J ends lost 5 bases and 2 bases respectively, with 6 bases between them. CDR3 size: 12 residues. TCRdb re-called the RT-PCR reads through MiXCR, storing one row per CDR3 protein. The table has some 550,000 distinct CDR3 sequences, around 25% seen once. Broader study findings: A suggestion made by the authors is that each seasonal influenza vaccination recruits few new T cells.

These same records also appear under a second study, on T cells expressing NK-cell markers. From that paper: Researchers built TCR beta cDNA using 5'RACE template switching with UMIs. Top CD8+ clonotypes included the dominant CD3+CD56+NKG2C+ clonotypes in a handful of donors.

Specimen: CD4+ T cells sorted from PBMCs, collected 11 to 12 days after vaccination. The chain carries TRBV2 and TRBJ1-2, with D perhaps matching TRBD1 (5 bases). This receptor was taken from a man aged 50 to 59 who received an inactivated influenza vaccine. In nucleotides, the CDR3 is TGTGCCAGCAGTAACAGGAACTATGGCTACACCTTC. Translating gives CASSNRNYGYTF.